This T cell receptor (beta chain) was identified in a study of shared clonotypes between healthy human individuals. The wider study: A few men and two women, aged 18 to 49, were donors. Overall study findings and caveats: Naive CD4 clonotype sharing across several donors was 5% to 6%.

Germline V gene lookup returns CDR1 MNHEY and CDR2 SVGAGI. Trimming removed 4 bases from V and 6 bases from J, with 13 bases in between. The CDR3 is 14 amino acids. Here immunoSEQ multiplex PCR was the method, and the copy in TCRdb shows in-frame clones only, minus some. Of millions of clones listed, under 95% are singletons. CD8 cells regarded as naive lacked CD45RO, were positively chosen for CCR7, and omitted terminally differentiated effector memory CD45RA+ cells. Concerning this clone: The antigen is not known.

The chain couples TRBV6-5 to TRBJ1-5; maybe TRBD1 (5 bases). Source material: naive CD8+ T cells from PBMCs. This TCR was recovered from a man aged 18 to 30 in good health. Some clones in this sample may be carry-over from other donors' samples. CDR3 in amino acids: CASSFDGAGQPQHF. The DNA of the CDR3 is TGTGCCAGCAGTTTCGACGGGGCTGGTCAGCCCCAGCATTTT.